These T cell receptor beta chains were read from a single sample in a study of T cell responses to AZD1222 COVID-19 vaccine. Libraries were prepared by immunoSEQ multiplex PCR; TCRdb keeps only in-frame clonotypes and omits some of them. The sample holds under 150,000 clones, more than 85% seen once. The sample here was peripheral blood, taken on day 0 of AZD1222 vaccination. Receptor source: an adult in good health. CDR3s include the opening cysteine and the closing phenylalanine or tryptophan. Each record gives: V gene, clone size, D gene, J gene, CDR3 protein, CDR3 DNA. D genes are given only for firm matches. Size tells how often a clone was seen (once, few, many) or the class of an expanded clone, and some rows leave it out.

TRBV5-1	few	NA	TRBJ2-2	CASSLGVDTGELFF	TGCGCCAGCAGCCTTGGGGTCGACACCGGGGAGCTGTTTTTT
TRBV24-1	NA	TRBD1	TRBJ2-1	CATSDAGTGANEQFF	TGTGCCACCAGTGATGCCGGGACAGGGGCCAATGAGCAGTTCTTC
TRBV27	NA	NA	TRBJ2-7	CASSWGDRYEQYF	TGTGCCAGCAGTTGGGGGGACAGATACGAGCAGTACTTC
TRBV4-3	NA	TRBD1	TRBJ1-2	CASSPHRGLGYTF	TGCGCCAGCAGCCCACACAGGGGGCTCGGCTACACCTTC
TRBV13	NA	NA	TRBJ1-1	CASSLAEGTEAFF	TGTGCCAGCAGCTTAGCTGAGGGAACTGAAGCTTTCTTT
TRBV7-2	NA	NA	TRBJ2-5	CASSTDRYQETQYF	TGTGCCAGCAGCACCGACCGGTACCAAGAGACCCAGTACTTC
TRBV10-2	NA	TRBD1	TRBJ1-6	CATWTGSNSPLHF	TGCGCCACCTGGACAGGCAGTAATTCACCCCTCCACTTT
TRBV24-1	NA	NA	TRBJ2-1	CATSDSPAGEQFF	TGTGCCACCAGTGATTCTCCGGCTGGGGAGCAGTTCTTC
TRBV4-2	NA	NA	TRBJ1-3	CASSQSDRRGNTIYF	TGTGCCAGCAGCCAATCCGACAGGAGGGGAAACACCATATATTTT
TRBV7-3	once	NA	TRBJ2-3	CASSLFGGSRTDTQYF	TGTGCCAGCAGCTTATTTGGAGGGAGCCGCACAGATACGCAGTATTTT
TRBV11-1	NA	NA	TRBJ2-1	CASSLRRSSYNEQFF	TGTGCCAGCAGCTTAAGGAGAAGCTCCTACAATGAGCAGTTCTTC
TRBV6-2/TRBV6-3	NA	TRBD2	TRBJ2-4	CASSSGGTLKNIQYF	TGTGCCAGCAGTAGCGGGGGCACCCTCAAAAACATTCAGTACTTC
TRBV19	NA	NA	TRBJ1-1	CASQGPEAFF	TGTGCCAGTCAGGGGCCTGAAGCTTTCTTT
TRBV3-1/TRBV3-2	few	NA	TRBJ1-1	CASSPTWGAEAFF	TGTGCCAGCAGCCCAACATGGGGGGCTGAAGCTTTCTTT
TRBV27	NA	TRBD1	TRBJ1-2	CASRPIGGRGLEGYTF	TGTGCCAGCAGGCCCATAGGCGGCAGGGGGCTGGAGGGCTACACCTTC
TRBV30	NA	NA	TRBJ1-1	CAWSVTGRAFF	TGTGCCTGGAGTGTTACAGGGAGAGCTTTCTTT